A single TCR beta chain is shown here with its context. The antigen remains undetermined. This CDR3 has 15 residues. Trimming left V 4 bases short and J 3 bases short, with 13 bases between. The germline V gene has CDR1 SGHTA and CDR2 FQGNSA. This sample stems from a study of T cells after yellow fever vaccination. Study summary: SMART-Seq v4 Ultra Low Input handled preparation of low-cell-number fractions. Findings and caveats of the study: Weaker overall was a secondary response that nonetheless peaked faster, on day 5 versus 15. At approximately 95% for CD4 and 70% to 90% for CD8, most primary-vaccination clones showed up again after the booster.

5'RACE template switching generated TCR cDNA, adding a universal primer site and UMIs. TCRdb re-analysed the 5' RACE reads in MiXCR, keeping a single row per CDR3 protein. The table has about 400,000 distinct CDR3 sequences, around 6.4% seen once. The chain uses TRBV7-2 and TRBJ2-1; D might be TRBD2 (5 bases). Source: PBMCs, taken 5 days after the yellow fever booster vaccination. This clonotype was obtained from a man aged 30-40 years who received the YFV17D yellow fever vaccine. This CDR3 reads CASSSGPSIYNEQFF. The CDR3 nucleotides read TGTGCCAGCAGCTCCGGACCTAGCATCTACAATGAGCAGTTCTTC.